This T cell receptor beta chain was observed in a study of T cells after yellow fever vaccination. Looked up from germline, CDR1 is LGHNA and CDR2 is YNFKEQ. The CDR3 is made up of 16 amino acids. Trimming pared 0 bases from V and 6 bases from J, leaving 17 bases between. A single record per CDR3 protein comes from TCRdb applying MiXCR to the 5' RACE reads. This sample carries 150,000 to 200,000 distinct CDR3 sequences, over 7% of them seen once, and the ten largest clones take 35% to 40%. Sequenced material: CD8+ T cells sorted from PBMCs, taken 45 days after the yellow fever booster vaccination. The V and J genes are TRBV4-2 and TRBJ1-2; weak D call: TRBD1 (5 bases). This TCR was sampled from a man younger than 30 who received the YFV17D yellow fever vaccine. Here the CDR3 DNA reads TGTGCCAGCAGCCAAGATGGATACAGGAGCATCAATGGCTACACCTTC. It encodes CASSQDGYRSINGYTF.